These 27 T cell receptor beta chains originate from one sample sequenced in a study of cytomegalovirus exposure and HLA in healthy donors (dated by TCRdb to 2015 to 2018). The library came from the immunoSEQ multiplex PCR assay. For the multiplex PCR, a mixture combining 60 forward primers for TCR Vbeta segments and 13 reverse primers for TCR Jbeta segments was used. As stored in TCRdb, this immuneACCESS dataset retains in-frame rearrangements with V and J assigned. A fraction of the clones does not appear; measured against another copy, unresolved V genes explain less than half of the discrepancy, and the remainder lacks a known reason. This sample comprises about 130,000 clones, about four fifths of them detected only once. Around 4.1% of the sample is taken by the ten largest. The sample taken for sequencing was PBMCs. Receptors originate from a woman aged 40-49 years in good health and CMV-seronegative.

The chain joins TRBV4-1 to TRBJ2-1, with a possible D match to TRBD2 (6 bases). V shed 0 bases and J shed 2 bases, with 11 bases lying between them. Germline V lookup: CDR1 MGHRA, CDR2 YSYEKL. This CDR3 is built from 16 residues. CDR3 sequence reads: CASSQDRDWTYNEQFF. The CDR3 bases are TGCGCCAGCAGCCAAGACCGGGACTGGACCTACAATGAGCAGTTCTTC.

The genes are TRBV7-9 and TRBJ1-6; a weak D match, TRBD1 (6 bases). The V gene lost 1 base and the J gene lost 3 bases, with 10 bases spanning the gap. Looked up from germline, CDR1 is SEHNR and CDR2 is FQNEAQ (reference sequence). The CDR3 extends over 16 amino acids. CDR3 amino acids: CASSLEAGVYNSPLHF. CDR3 bases: TGTGCCAGCAGCTTAGAGGCAGGGGTCTATAATTCACCCCTCCACTTT.

In its sample, this clone was seen once. This rearrangement joins TRBV4-1 to TRBJ2-1; possibly TRBD2 for D (6 bases). There are 15 residues in the CDR3. CDR1 is MGHRA and CDR2 is YSYEKL in the germline V gene. V dropped 1 base and J dropped 1 base, with 8 bases sitting between them. The CDR3 DNA reads TGCGCCAGCAGCCAAGGGGCGGGATCCTACAATGAGCAGTTCTTC. Encoded protein: CASSQGAGSYNEQFF.

With regard to this clone: The junction departs from the called germline gene at one end, perhaps through a read error. V usage is TRBV7-7 and J usage is TRBJ2-5; maybe TRBD2 (6 bases). The CDR3 consists of 13 residues. Germline-derived CDR1 and CDR2 are SSHAT and FNYEAQ (reference sequence). The CDR3 reads CASSLELAETQYF. Written as DNA, the CDR3 is TGTGCTAGCAGCTTAGAACTAGCTGAGACCCAGTACTTC. Filled out from reference TRBV7-7 and TRBJ2-5, the complete variable domain reads GAGVSQSPRYKVTKRGQDVTLRCDPISSHATLYWYQQALGQGPEFLTYFNYEAQPDKSGLPSDRFSAERPEGSISTLTIQRTEQRDSAMYRCASSLELAETQYFGPGTRLLVL.

The chain uses TRBV7-2 and TRBJ1-4, with D hard to call. CDR1 is SGHTA, CDR2 FQGNSA, per germline. CDR3 length: 14 amino acids. With 4 bases removed from V and 7 bases from J, the gap between germline ends came to 13 bases. DNA for the CDR3: TGTGCCAGCAGCTCGACGCCCCGGGTTGAAAAACTGTTTTTT. Protein product: CASSSTPRVEKLFF.

CDR3 coding DNA: TGTGCAAGTCGCTTAAGCAGGGGGGCTAGCACAGATACGCAGTATTTT. Residues: CASRLSRGASTDTQYF. The chain carries TRBV12-2 and TRBJ2-3; the table calls TRBD1, which could not be checked here. TRBV12-2 is flagged as a pseudogene. The CDR3 spans 16 residues.

The chain joins TRBV7-2 to TRBJ2-7, with 8 bases identical to TRBD1. In germline, CDR1 is SGHTA, CDR2 FQGNSA. V lost 5 bases, J lost 3 bases, and 12 bases stayed unmatched. This CDR3 comprises 16 residues. The chain's CDR3 is CASSQGQGAAGYEQYF. The CDR3 coding sequence is TGTGCCAGCAGCCAAGGGCAGGGGGCCGCGGGCTACGAGCAGTACTTC.

This chain connects TRBV4-2 to TRBJ1-4; D may be TRBD1 (5 bases). V was shortened by 0 bases and J by 10 bases, with 15 bases between the two germline ends. Germline values: CDR1 LGHNA, CDR2 YNFKEQ. This CDR3 has 15 residues. DNA of the CDR3: TGTGCCAGCAGCCAAGACGGGCAGGGCATCGGAAAACTGTTTTTT. Translated: CASSQDGQGIGKLFF.

The chain couples TRBV7-2 to TRBJ1-6; D is unresolved. Trimming removed 2 bases from V and 6 bases from J, with 5 bases in between. CDR3 length: 13 amino acids. Germline V gene sequence: CDR1 SGHTA, CDR2 FQGNSA. Written as DNA, the CDR3 is TGTGCCAGCAGCTTACGGGTTAATTCACCCCTCCACTTT. This codes for CASSLRVNSPLHF.

The gene calls are TRBV5-4 and TRBJ2-5, with 9 bases fitting TRBD2. TRBJ2-7 matches the DNA end more closely, so the J call is doubtful. Germline assignment: CDR1 SGHNT and CDR2 YYREEE (reference sequence). This CDR3 comprises 15 residues. Written as DNA, the CDR3 is TGTGCCAGCAGCTTGGAAGCGGGGGGTTCCTACGAGCAGTACTTC. The encoded protein is CASSLEAGGSYEQYF.

The V call is TRBV29-1, the J call TRBJ2-1; tentatively, D is TRBD1 (5 bases). Trimming removed 6 bases from V and 5 bases from J, with 8 bases in between. This CDR3 spans 11 amino acids. The V gene's germline CDR1 is SQVTM and CDR2 ANQGSEA. The CDR3 region is CSVTTDNEQFF. The CDR3 nucleotides read TGCAGCGTAACGACAGACAATGAGCAGTTCTTC.

The CDR3 DNA sequence: TGTGCCAGCAGCTGGGGGACAGGCAAGAACACTGAAGCTTTCTTT. Residues: CASSWGTGKNTEAFF. The chain links TRBV7-9 to TRBJ1-1, with 8 bases that match TRBD1. Germline trimming cut 4 bases from V and 1 base from J; bases unmatched to any gene: 5. Germline assignment: CDR1 SEHNR and CDR2 FQNEAQ (reference sequence). The CDR3 is made up of 15 amino acids. Full variable domain (missing parts from reference TRBV7-9 and TRBJ1-1): DTGVSQNPRHKITKRGQNVTFRCDPISEHNRLYWYRQTLGQGPEFLTYFQNEAQLEKSRLLSDRFSAERPKGSFSTLEIQRTEQGDSAMYLCASSWGTGKNTEAFFGQGTRLTVV.

The chain couples TRBV7-9 to TRBJ2-1; a weak D match, TRBD1 (6 bases). V lost 5 bases, J lost 8 bases, and 28 bases lay in between. The CDR3 has 18 amino acids. In germline, CDR1 is SEHNR, CDR2 FQNEAQ (reference sequence). CDR3 amino acids: CASSPKVGIGTFKDEQFF. CDR3 DNA: TGTGCCAGCAGCCCGAAGGTGGGAATCGGGACATTCAAGGATGAGCAGTTCTTC.

The CDR3 protein is CASSLLDNQETQYF. As DNA, the CDR3 is TGTGCCAGCAGTTTACTCGACAACCAAGAGACCCAGTACTTC. The gene calls are TRBV28 and TRBJ2-5; D uncertain. This CDR3 region has 14 residues. CDR1 and CDR2 from the germline V gene are MDHEN and SYDVKM. The V end lost 2 bases, the J end lost 0 bases, and 7 bases lay between the germline ends.

This clone was picked up a small number of times. This sequence is one base from a far larger clone and is likely a read error. The J gene is TRBJ1-1, the V gene TRBV11-2, with unresolved D. Germline V gene sequence: CDR1 SGHAT, CDR2 FQNNGV. V was pared by 5 bases and J by 3 bases, with 13 bases between. The CDR3 consists of 14 residues. CDR3 bases: TGTGCCAGCAGCCTTCGGTGGGCCGACACTGAAGCTTTCTTT. Translating gives CASSLRWADTEAFF.

This chain joins TRBV19 and TRBJ1-5; no firm D call. Per the germline V gene, CDR1 is LNHDA and CDR2 is SQIVND (reference sequence). V lost 3 bases to trimming and J lost 8 bases, with 11 bases between them. CDR3 length equals 13 residues. CDR3 DNA sequence: TGTGCCAGTAGTATTGGACTGGGTGAGCCCCAGCATTTT. Protein product: CASSIGLGEPQHF.

V usage is TRBV10-3 and J usage is TRBJ1-6, with D possibly TRBD1 on 6 matching bases. Trimming removed 2 bases from V and 8 bases from J, with 10 bases in between. Germline loops: CDR1 ENHRY, CDR2 SYGVKD. The CDR3 has 14 residues. CDR3 loop: CAISEGQTYSPLHF. The CDR3 region has the DNA TGTGCCATCAGTGAGGGACAGACTTATTCACCCCTCCACTTT.

The V gene is TRBV5-6, the J gene TRBJ1-2, with D perhaps matching TRBD1 (5 bases). The V end was cut by 6 bases, the J end by 8 bases, with 17 bases between. Germline CDR1 is SGHDT and CDR2 is YYEEEE. The CDR3 has 13 residues. In DNA, the CDR3 is TGTGCCAGCACCACAGGCGAGGTGAGGGGCTACACCTTC. This codes for CASTTGEVRGYTF. The full variable domain, rest sourced from reference TRBV5-6 and TRBJ1-2, is DAGVTQSPTHLIKTRGQQVTLRCSPKSGHDTVSWYQQALGQGPQFIFQYYEEEERQRGNFPDRFSGHQFPNYSSELNVNALLLGDSALYLCASTTGEVRGYTFGSGTRLTVV.

This chain uses TRBV19 with TRBJ1-1, with TRBD1 identical over 9 bases. Trimming at V came to 3 bases and at J to 6 bases, leaving 8 bases not matched to a gene. The CDR3 runs 15 residues. Germline loops: CDR1 LNHDA, CDR2 SQIVND (reference sequence). Written as DNA, the CDR3 is TGTGCCAGTAGTATCCCACAGGGGGCCGGGGCTGAAGCTTTCTTT. As protein: CASSIPQGAGAEAFF.

This chain links TRBV28 with TRBJ2-7; 7 bases are a match to TRBD1. The junction had 8 bases not matched to a gene; V was cut back by 6 bases and J by 3 bases. The CDR3 runs 14 residues. Germline CDR1 MDHEN, CDR2 SYDVKM. The chain's CDR3 is CASSQGDWNYEQYF. The CDR3 DNA follows: TGTGCCAGCAGCCAGGGGGATTGGAACTACGAGCAGTACTTC.

This clone has just a few counts. The V gene is TRBV10-3, the J gene TRBJ2-1; weak D call: TRBD1 (6 bases). This CDR3 has 16 amino acids. Germline-derived CDR1 and CDR2 are ENHRY and SYGVKD. The V end lost 2 bases, the J end lost 4 bases, and 15 bases lay between the germline ends. CDR3 nucleotide sequence: TGTGCCATCAGTGAGGGGACACAAGTACCTTACAATGAGCAGTTCTTC. This translates into CAISEGTQVPYNEQFF.

The rearrangement links TRBV18 to TRBJ2-2, with TRBD1 identical over 8 bases. After removal of 3 bases from V and 7 bases from J, the junction contained 19 bases not matched to a gene. The V gene's germline CDR1 is KGHSH and CDR2 LQKENI. CDR3 length: 19 residues. The CDR3 DNA sequence: TGTGCCAGCTCACCGTTAAAGATCAGGGGGCGCGAAGATAACGGGGAGCTGTTTTTT. Translated, it gives CASSPLKIRGREDNGELFF.

The rearrangement uses TRBV4-3 and TRBJ1-2, with D perhaps TRBD1 (6 bases). The germline gives CDR1 LGHNA, CDR2 YSLEER. Trimming pared 1 base from V and 6 bases from J, leaving 12 bases between. CDR3 size: 14 residues. The CDR3 here is CASSQVTGEDGYTF. In DNA, the CDR3 is TGCGCCAGCAGCCAAGTGACAGGCGAAGATGGCTACACCTTC.

This clone has more than one count but fewer than ten. The chain joins TRBV9 to TRBJ2-3; 13 bases are a match to TRBD2. Germline CDR1 is SGDLS and CDR2 is YYNGEE. J lost 2 bases, V lost 0 bases, and 9 bases had no gene match. The CDR3 is 19 amino acids. CDR3 bases: TGTGCCAGCAGCGTAGAGACTAGCGGGGGGTCTTATCTCACAGATACGCAGTATTTT. It specifies CASSVETSGGSYLTDTQYF. The variable domain in full, completed from reference TRBV9 and TRBJ2-3, reads DSGVTQTPKHLITATGQRVTLRCSPRSGDLSVYWYQQSLDQGLQFLIQYYNGEERAKGNILERFSAQQFPDLHSELNLSSLELGDSALYFCASSVETSGGSYLTDTQYFGPGTRLTVL.

Comment on this clone: This sample includes further DNA sequences coding for the same CDR3. The J gene is TRBJ2-3, the V gene TRBV27; D uncertain. Germline V gene sequence: CDR1 MNHEY, CDR2 SMNVEV (reference sequence). The V gene lost 4 bases and the J gene lost 4 bases, with 3 bases spanning the gap. The CDR3 is made up of 11 amino acids. CDR3 sequence reads: CASSSSDTQYF. CDR3 bases: TGTGCCAGCAGTTCCTCAGATACGCAGTATTTT.

V is TRBV6-5 and J is TRBJ1-6; TRBD1 matches at 7 bases. V lost 1 base to trimming and J lost 5 bases; unmatched junction nucleotides: 2. CDR1 is MNHEY, CDR2 SVGAGI, per germline. The CDR3 totals 15 residues. The CDR3 nucleotides are TGTGCCAGCAGTTACTGGGACAGAAATAATTCACCCCTCCACTTT. Amino acid sequence: CASSYWDRNNSPLHF.

The chain combines TRBV2 with TRBJ1-2; 9 bases match TRBD1. V was clipped by 6 bases and J by 4 bases; unmatched bases: 9. Germline V gene sequence: CDR1 SNHLY, CDR2 FYNNEI. The CDR3 is 15 amino acids. In DNA, the CDR3 is TGTGCCAGCAGGGACAGGGGCGACCTTCCCTATGGCTACACCTTC. This sequence encodes CASRDRGDLPYGYTF. Complete variable domain (other parts from reference TRBV2 and TRBJ1-2): EPEVTQTPSHQVTQMGQEVILRCVPISNHLYFYWYRQILGQKVEFLVSFYNNEISEKSEIFDDQFSVERPDGSNFTLKIRSTKLEDSAMYFCASRDRGDLPYGYTFGSGTRLTVV.